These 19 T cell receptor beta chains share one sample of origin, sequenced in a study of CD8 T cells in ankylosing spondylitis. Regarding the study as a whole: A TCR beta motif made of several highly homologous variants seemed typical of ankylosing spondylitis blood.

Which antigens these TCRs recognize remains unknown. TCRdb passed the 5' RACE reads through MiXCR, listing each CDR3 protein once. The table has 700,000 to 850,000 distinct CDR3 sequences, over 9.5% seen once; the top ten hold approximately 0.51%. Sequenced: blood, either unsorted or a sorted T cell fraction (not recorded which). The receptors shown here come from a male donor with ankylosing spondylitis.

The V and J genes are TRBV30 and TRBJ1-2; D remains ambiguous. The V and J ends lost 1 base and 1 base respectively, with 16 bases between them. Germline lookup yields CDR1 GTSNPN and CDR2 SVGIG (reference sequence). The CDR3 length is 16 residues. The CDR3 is CAWSAGGPYYNYGYTF. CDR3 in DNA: TGTGCCTGGAGTGCGGGCGGGCCCTACTATAACTATGGCTACACCTTC. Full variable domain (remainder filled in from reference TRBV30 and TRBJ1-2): SQTIHQWPATLVQPVGSPLSLECTVEGTSNPNLYWYRQAAGRGLQLLFYSVGIGQISSEVPQNLSASRPQDRQFILSSKKLLLSDSGFYLCAWSAGGPYYNYGYTFGSGTRLTVV.

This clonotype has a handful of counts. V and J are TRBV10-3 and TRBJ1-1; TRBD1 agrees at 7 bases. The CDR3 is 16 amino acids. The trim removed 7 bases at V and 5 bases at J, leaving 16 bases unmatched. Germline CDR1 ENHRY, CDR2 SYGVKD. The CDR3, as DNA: TGTGCCATCACCCGAGACAGGGACGGAGTAAGGACTGAAGCTTTCTTT. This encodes CAITRDRDGVRTEAFF.

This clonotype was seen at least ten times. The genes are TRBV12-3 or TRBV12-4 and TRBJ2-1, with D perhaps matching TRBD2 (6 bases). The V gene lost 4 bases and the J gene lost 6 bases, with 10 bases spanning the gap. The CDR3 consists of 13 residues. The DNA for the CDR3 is TGTGCCAGCAGTTCCCCGGGACTCAATGAGCAGTTCTTC. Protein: CASSSPGLNEQFF.

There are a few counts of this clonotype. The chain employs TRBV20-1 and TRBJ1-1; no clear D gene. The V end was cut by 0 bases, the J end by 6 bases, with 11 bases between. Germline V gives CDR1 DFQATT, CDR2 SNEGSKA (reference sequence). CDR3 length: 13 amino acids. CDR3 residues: CSARETWGAEAFF. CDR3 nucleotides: TGCAGTGCTAGAGAAACTTGGGGAGCTGAAGCTTTCTTT.

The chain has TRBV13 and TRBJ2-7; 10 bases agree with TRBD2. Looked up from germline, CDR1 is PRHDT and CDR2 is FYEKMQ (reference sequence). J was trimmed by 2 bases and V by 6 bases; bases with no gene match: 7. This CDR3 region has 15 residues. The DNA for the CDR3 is TGTGCCAGCAGGGCCACTAGCGGGGTGACCTACGAGCAGTACTTC. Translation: CASRATSGVTYEQYF.

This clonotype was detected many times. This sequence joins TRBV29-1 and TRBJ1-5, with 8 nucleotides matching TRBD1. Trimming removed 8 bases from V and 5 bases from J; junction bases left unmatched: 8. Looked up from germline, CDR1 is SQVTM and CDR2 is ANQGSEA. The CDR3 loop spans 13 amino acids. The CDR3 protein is CSTGGVGDQPQHF. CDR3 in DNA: TGCAGCACAGGGGGGGTCGGGGATCAGCCCCAGCATTTT.

Here the CDR3 reads CATSRERGLSEQYF. CDR3 sequence (DNA): TGTGCCACCAGCAGAGAAAGGGGGCTCTCCGAGCAGTACTTC. The chain couples TRBV15 to TRBJ2-7; 7 bases line up with TRBD1. Germline CDR1 is LNHNV and CDR2 is YYDKDF (reference sequence). The CDR3 runs 14 residues. The ends lost 0 bases at V and 6 bases at J; junction bases unmatched: 5.

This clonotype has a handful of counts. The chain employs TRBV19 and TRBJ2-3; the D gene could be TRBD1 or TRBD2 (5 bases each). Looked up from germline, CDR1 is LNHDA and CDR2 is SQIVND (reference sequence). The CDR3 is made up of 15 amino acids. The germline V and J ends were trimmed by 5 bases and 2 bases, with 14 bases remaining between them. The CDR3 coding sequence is TGTGCCAGTAGTGAAGCGATCGGGACCACAGATACGCAGTATTTT. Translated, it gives CASSEAIGTTDTQYF.

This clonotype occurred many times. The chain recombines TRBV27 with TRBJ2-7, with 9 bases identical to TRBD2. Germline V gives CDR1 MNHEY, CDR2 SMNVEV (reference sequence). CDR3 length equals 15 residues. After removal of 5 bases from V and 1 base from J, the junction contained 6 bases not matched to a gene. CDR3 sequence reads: CASSPLAGFSYEQYF. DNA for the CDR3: TGTGCCAGCAGTCCTCTAGCGGGATTTTCCTACGAGCAGTACTTC.

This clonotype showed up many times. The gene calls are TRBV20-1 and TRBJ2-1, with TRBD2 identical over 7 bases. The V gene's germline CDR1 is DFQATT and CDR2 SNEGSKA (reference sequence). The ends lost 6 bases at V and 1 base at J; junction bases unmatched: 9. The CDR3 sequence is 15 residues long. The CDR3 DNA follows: TGCAGTGCCTCACTGACTAGCCGGTCCTACAATGAGCAGTTCTTC. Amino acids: CSASLTSRSYNEQFF.

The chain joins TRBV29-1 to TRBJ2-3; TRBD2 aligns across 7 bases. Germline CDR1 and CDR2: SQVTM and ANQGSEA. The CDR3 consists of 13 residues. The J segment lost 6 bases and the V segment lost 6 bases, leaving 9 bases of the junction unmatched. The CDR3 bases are TGCAGCGTGGGGGGGGTAATTGGGGATACGCAGTATTTT. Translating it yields CSVGGVIGDTQYF.

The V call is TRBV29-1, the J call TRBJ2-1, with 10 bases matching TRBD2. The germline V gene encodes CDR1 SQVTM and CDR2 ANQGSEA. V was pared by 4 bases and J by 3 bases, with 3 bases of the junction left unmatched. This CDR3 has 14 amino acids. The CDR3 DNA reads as TGCAGCGTTGCTGGGACTAGCGTCTACAATGAGCAGTTCTTC. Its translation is CSVAGTSVYNEQFF.

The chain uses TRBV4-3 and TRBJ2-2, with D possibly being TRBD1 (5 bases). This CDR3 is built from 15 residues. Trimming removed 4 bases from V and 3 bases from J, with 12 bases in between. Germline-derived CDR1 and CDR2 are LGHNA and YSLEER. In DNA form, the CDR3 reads TGCGCCAGCAGCCCCCTGGACACTTACACCGGGGAGCTGTTTTTT. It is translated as CASSPLDTYTGELFF.

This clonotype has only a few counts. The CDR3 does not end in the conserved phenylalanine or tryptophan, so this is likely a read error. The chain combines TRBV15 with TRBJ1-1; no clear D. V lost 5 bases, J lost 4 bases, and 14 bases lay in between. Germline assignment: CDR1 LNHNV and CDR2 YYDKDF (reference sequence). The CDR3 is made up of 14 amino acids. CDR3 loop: CATSERGEGTEAFS. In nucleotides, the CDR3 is TGTGCCACCAGCGAAAGAGGAGAGGGCACTGAAGCTTTCTCT.

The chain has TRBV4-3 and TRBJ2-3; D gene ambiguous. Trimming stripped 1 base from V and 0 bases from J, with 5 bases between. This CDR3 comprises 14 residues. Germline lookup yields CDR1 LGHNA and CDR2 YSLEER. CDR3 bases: TGCGCCAGCAGCCAAGCAACCAGCACAGATACGCAGTATTTT. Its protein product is CASSQATSTDTQYF.

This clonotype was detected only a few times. CDR3 sequence: CASSQDFSDRGNTEAFF. CDR3 DNA: TGCGCCAGCAGCCAAGATTTCTCGGACAGAGGGAACACTGAAGCTTTCTTT. The V call is TRBV4-3, the J call TRBJ1-1; maybe TRBD1 (6 bases). The germline gives CDR1 LGHNA, CDR2 YSLEER. With 0 bases removed from V and 1 base from J, the gap between germline ends came to 15 bases. The CDR3 consists of 17 residues.

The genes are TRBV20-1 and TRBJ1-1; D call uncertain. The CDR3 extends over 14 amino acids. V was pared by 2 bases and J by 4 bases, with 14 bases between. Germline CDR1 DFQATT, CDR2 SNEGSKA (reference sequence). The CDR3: CSARTPNRATEAFF. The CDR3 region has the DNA TGCAGTGCTAGAACTCCCAACCGGGCCACTGAAGCTTTCTTT.

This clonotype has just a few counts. CDR3 sequence: CASSYLAGTSTDTQYF. The CDR3 region has the DNA TGTGCCAGCAGCTACTTAGCGGGGACTAGCACAGATACGCAGTATTTT. V usage is TRBV7-6 and J usage is TRBJ2-3; 8 nucleotides line up with TRBD2. The CDR3 extends over 16 amino acids. Germline V gene sequence: CDR1 SGHVS, CDR2 FNYEAQ. Trimming at V came to 4 bases and at J to 0 bases, leaving 6 bases not matched to a gene.

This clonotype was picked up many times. CDR3 nucleotide sequence: TGCAGTGCCCCCAGGACAGCTAGCACAGATACGCAGTATTTT. Amino acids: CSAPRTASTDTQYF. The rearrangement uses TRBV20-1 and TRBJ2-3; possible D gene TRBD1, 6 bases. The V end lost 6 bases, the J end lost 0 bases, and 13 bases lay between the germline ends. In germline, CDR1 is DFQATT, CDR2 SNEGSKA (reference sequence). The CDR3 is 14 residues long.